This T cell receptor beta chain was recovered during a study of cytomegalovirus exposure and HLA in healthy donors. Study outcomes and limitations: Published work reported that the classifier diagnosed cytomegalovirus status with high specificity and sensitivity.

Repertoires were generated with immunoSEQ multiplex PCR, while TCRdb's copy carries only in-frame clones and drops some. This sample carries some 68,000 clones, 95% to 97% of them seen once, and the ten largest clones take 2% to 2.5%. The V gene's germline CDR1 is SGHKS and CDR2 YYEKEE (reference sequence). There are 19 residues in the CDR3. The J segment lost 2 bases and the V segment lost 4 bases, leaving 19 bases of the junction unmatched. Comments on this clone: The antigen is undetermined.

This clonotype was obtained from a man between 18 and 35 years old in good health and CMV-seronegative. Material for sequencing was PBMCs. This rearrangement joins TRBV5-5 to TRBJ2-3; 7 nucleotides align to TRBD1. The CDR3 is CASSPAGDSITLTTDTQYF. The CDR3 DNA sequence: TGTGCCAGCAGCCCTGCAGGGGACAGTATAACCCTGACCACAGATACGCAGTATTTT.